This is a list of T cell receptor beta chains from one sample in a study of T cell responses to AZD1222 COVID-19 vaccine. Repertoires were generated with immunoSEQ multiplex PCR, while TCRdb's copy carries only in-frame clones and drops some. The table shows about 120,000 clones, with 70% to 90% occurring only once. The specimen was peripheral blood, collected 28 days after the second AZD1222 dose. These receptors originate from an adult who received the AZD1222 COVID-19 vaccine. The CDR3 runs from the conserved cysteine through the conserved F or W. The order of the fields is D gene, J gene, V gene, clone size, CDR3 protein, CDR3 DNA. D genes are given only for firm matches. Clone size appears in some rows only: once, few, many, or a class for an expanded clone.

TRBD1 | TRBJ1-1 | TRBV5-5 | NA | CASSLGTGVGAFF | TGTGCCAGCAGCTTGGGAACAGGGGTAGGGGCTTTCTTT
NA | TRBJ2-7 | TRBV7-8 | few | CASKMRGAGTSYEQYF | TGTGCCAGCAAGATGAGGGGGGCAGGGACCTCCTACGAGCAGTACTTC
NA | TRBJ1-4 | TRBV9 | once | CASSVSTDNEKLFF | TGTGCCAGCAGCGTTAGCACAGACAATGAAAAACTGTTTTTT
NA | TRBJ2-1 | TRBV10-1 | NA | CASSVLNGEQFF | TGCGCCAGCAGTGTCCTAAATGGTGAGCAGTTCTTC
NA | TRBJ1-6 | TRBV6-1 | few | CASSDYNSPLHF | TGTGCCAGCAGTGACTATAATTCACCCCTCCACTTT
NA | TRBJ2-7 | TRBV5-5 | NA | CASSLDGGSYEQYF | TGTGCCAGCAGCTTGGATGGGGGCTCCTACGAGCAGTACTTC
NA | TRBJ2-3 | TRBV20-1 | NA | CSARPMGPQYF | TGCAGTGCCCGACCCATGGGCCCGCAGTATTTT
TRBD1 | TRBJ1-1 | TRBV28 | few | CASTIPGQGFTEAFF | TGTGCCAGTACAATACCGGGACAGGGGTTCACTGAAGCTTTCTTT
NA | TRBJ1-1 | TRBV19 | NA | CASTLTVNTEAFF | TGTGCCAGTACCCTCACAGTGAACACTGAAGCTTTCTTT
TRBD1 | TRBJ1-2 | TRBV6-6 | NA | CASWEGQGRSYGYTF | TGTGCCAGCTGGGAAGGACAGGGAAGGAGCTATGGCTACACCTTC
NA | TRBJ2-7 | TRBV6-1 | NA | CASSEAGTSVDEQYF | TGTGCCAGCAGTGAAGCGGGGACGTCTGTCGACGAGCAGTACTTC
TRBD1 | TRBJ2-2 | TRBV27 | NA | CASSSGQGTFTGELFF | TGTGCCAGCAGTTCGGGACAGGGCACATTCACCGGGGAGCTGTTTTTT
NA | TRBJ1-6 | TRBV18 | NA | CASSPRESSPLHF | TGTGCCAGCTCACCGCGGGAGAGCTCACCCCTCCACTTT
TRBD1 | TRBJ2-1 | TRBV4-3 | NA | CASSQDADRGSYNEQFF | TGCGCCAGCAGCCAAGATGCGGACAGGGGTTCCTACAATGAGCAGTTCTTC
TRBD1 | TRBJ2-1 | TRBV6-5 | NA | CASCRAGDSDNEQFF | TGTGCCAGCTGTAGGGCCGGGGACAGCGACAATGAGCAGTTCTTC
TRBD1 | TRBJ2-1 | TRBV2 | NA | CASSPQTGQGSEFF | TGTGCCAGCAGTCCCCAAACCGGACAGGGATCAGAGTTCTTC
NA | TRBJ1-2 | TRBV23-1 | NA | CASSQTGAGAKGYTF | TGCGCCAGCAGTCAAACCGGTGCGGGGGCTAAGGGCTACACCTTC
NA | TRBJ2-7 | TRBV3-1/TRBV3-2 | NA | CASSQDPSRVEQYF | TGTGCCAGCAGCCAAGATCCCTCTAGAGTCGAGCAGTACTTC
NA | TRBJ1-2 | TRBV11-2 | once | CASSPGNYGYTF | TGTGCCAGCAGCCCGGGGAACTATGGCTACACCTTC
NA | TRBJ1-2 | TRBV6-2/TRBV6-3 | NA | CASSRYFDYGYTF | TGTGCCAGCAGTAGATATTTTGACTATGGCTACACCTTC
NA | TRBJ1-1 | TRBV4-2 | NA | CASSQAMVALAFF | TGTGCCAGCAGCCAAGCAATGGTCGCTTTGGCTTTCTTT
NA | TRBJ2-3 | TRBV6-5 | once | CASRGVDTQYF | TGTGCCAGCAGGGGAGTAGATACGCAGTATTTT
NA | TRBJ1-2 | TRBV6-5 | NA | CASSYRGGDYGYTF | TGTGCCAGCAGTTACCGAGGGGGAGACTATGGCTACACCTTC
TRBD2 | TRBJ2-3 | TRBV30 | NA | CAWSVRGLALGPTDTQYF | TGTGCCTGGAGTGTACGAGGACTAGCCCTTGGCCCCACAGATACGCAGTATTTT
NA | TRBJ2-7 | TRBV12-1 | NA | CASSPWESTNEQYF | TGTGCCAGCAGCCCGTGGGAATCTACCAACGAGCAGTACTTC
NA | TRBJ2-2 | TRBV21-1 | NA | CASSKFFARTNTGELFF | TGTGCCAGCAGCAAATTTTTTGCCAGAACGAACACCGGGGAGCTGTTTTTT
TRBD2 | TRBJ2-1 | TRBV5-1 | NA | CASSLAGVLYNEQFF | TGCGCCAGCAGCCTGGCGGGAGTTCTTTACAATGAGCAGTTCTTC
TRBD1 | TRBJ1-1 | TRBV28 | NA | CASSLTGGTEAFF | TGTGCCAGCAGTTTAACAGGGGGCACTGAAGCTTTCTTT
NA | TRBJ2-1 | TRBV9 | once | CASSVADNYNEQFF | TGTGCCAGCAGCGTAGCTGACAACTACAATGAGCAGTTCTTC
NA | TRBJ1-5 | TRBV29-1 | NA | CSVETQANQPQHF | TGCAGCGTTGAGACCCAAGCGAATCAGCCCCAGCATTTT
NA | TRBJ2-3 | TRBV28 | NA | CASSLWGDSTDTQYF | TGTGCCAGCAGTTTATGGGGGGACAGCACAGATACGCAGTATTTT
TRBD1 | TRBJ2-2 | TRBV19 | NA | CASSKDRANTGELFF | TGTGCCAGTAGTAAGGACAGGGCGAACACCGGGGAGCTGTTTTTT
TRBD2 | TRBJ2-7 | TRBV29-1 | NA | CSVSSGVAYEQYF | TGCAGCGTCTCTAGCGGGGTCGCCTACGAGCAGTACTTC
TRBD2 | TRBJ2-1 | TRBV19 | NA | CASSPGLASYNEQFF | TGTGCCAGTAGTCCAGGACTAGCCTCCTACAATGAGCAGTTCTTC
NA | TRBJ2-7 | TRBV5-1 | NA | CASSLDRVSYEQYF | TGCGCCAGCAGCTTGGACAGGGTGTCCTACGAGCAGTACTTC
NA | TRBJ2-7 | TRBV18 | once | CASSPESQLREQYF | TGTGCCAGCTCACCAGAAAGCCAACTACGAGAGCAGTACTTC
NA | TRBJ1-6 | TRBV30 | few | CAWTRGLTNSPLHF | TGTGCCTGGACTAGGGGCCTTACTAATTCACCCCTCCACTTT
TRBD1 | TRBJ2-5 | TRBV6-4 | NA | CASSDTAGQGQETQYF | TGTGCCAGCAGTGACACCGCCGGACAGGGACAAGAGACCCAGTACTTC
NA | TRBJ1-1 | TRBV6-5 | NA | CASNPPGQNTEAFF | TGTGCCAGCAATCCTCCGGGACAGAACACTGAAGCTTTCTTT
NA | TRBJ1-6 | TRBV9 | NA | CASSPYKGNSPLHF | TGTGCCAGCAGCCCCTACAAGGGGAATTCACCCCTCCACTTT
NA | TRBJ1-2 | TRBV5-1 | NA | CASSGMNYGYTF | TGCGCCAGCAGCGGCATGAACTATGGCTACACCTTC
TRBD1 | TRBJ2-1 | TRBV5-4 | few | CASSLGTGGPYNEQFF | TGTGCCAGCAGCTTGGGGACAGGGGGACCCTACAATGAGCAGTTCTTC
NA | TRBJ1-5 | TRBV19 | NA | CASSYGVGQPQHF | TGTGCCAGTAGTTATGGGGTGGGTCAGCCCCAGCATTTT
TRBD1 | TRBJ1-2 | TRBV28 | few | CASWGGGGLRYGYTF | TGTGCCAGCTGGGGAGGGGGCGGCCTGAGGTATGGCTACACCTTC
TRBD1 | TRBJ2-7 | TRBV5-5 | NA | CASSLSEQGSYEQYF | TGTGCCAGCAGCTTATCTGAACAGGGGTCCTACGAGCAGTACTTC
NA | TRBJ1-1 | TRBV5-1 | NA | CASSLGTFGAFF | TGCGCCAGCAGCCTCGGGACCTTTGGAGCTTTCTTT
NA | TRBJ2-1 | TRBV3-1/TRBV3-2 | NA | CASSQDLGDHLNEQFF | TGTGCCAGCAGCCAAGATCTGGGGGACCACCTTAATGAGCAGTTCTTC
TRBD2 | TRBJ2-3 | TRBV5-1 | few | CASRRKAGGQADTQYF | TGCGCCAGCCGCCGGAAAGCGGGGGGGCAAGCAGATACGCAGTATTTT
NA | TRBJ1-1 | TRBV30 | few | CAWSVGAATEAFF | TGTGCCTGGAGTGTAGGAGCGGCCACTGAAGCTTTCTTT
TRBD1 | TRBJ1-2 | TRBV10-3 | NA | CATKGQGGYGYTF | TGTGCCACCAAAGGACAGGGGGGCTATGGCTACACCTTC
NA | TRBJ2-2 | TRBV27 | NA | CASKGIGTSNTGELFF | TGTGCCAGCAAGGGGATCGGGACGTCGAACACCGGGGAGCTGTTTTTT
NA | TRBJ1-1 | TRBV5-1 | NA | CASRIGTENTEAFF | TGCGCCAGCAGGATTGGGACGGAGAACACTGAAGCTTTCTTT
TRBD2 | TRBJ2-1 | TRBV5-1 | few | CASSWAGTKYGYEQFF | TGCGCCAGCAGCTGGGCCGGGACTAAATATGGCTATGAGCAGTTCTTC
NA | TRBJ1-2 | TRBV2 | once | CASSEAGHLSYGYTF | TGTGCCAGCAGTGAAGCGGGGCATCTCTCTTATGGCTACACCTTC